This T cell receptor beta chain was captured by sequencing in a study of T cells after yellow fever vaccination. This clonotype was counted between two and nine times. The antigen is unknown. CDR3 size: 13 residues. With V trimmed by 5 bases and J by 5 bases, 8 bases remained unmatched. Germline V gene lookup returns CDR1 DFQATT and CDR2 SNEGSKA (reference sequence). Template switching by 5'RACE produced TCR cDNA, adding a universal primer site and UMIs. Each CDR3 protein is one row after TCRdb ran MiXCR on the 5' RACE reads. The table records 550,000 to 750,000 distinct CDR3 sequences, around an eighth of them present only once. The study's findings and limits: Clonotype sharing between CD4 and CD8 compartments was small. It was the secondary response that reached its peak faster, day 5 versus 15, but it was weaker. High-abundance clonotypes from the bulk population could contaminate FACS-sorted repertoires.

This chain links TRBV20-1 with TRBJ2-5; 7 nucleotides line up with TRBD2. The starting material was PBMCs, obtained on the day of the yellow fever booster vaccination. The clonotype was recovered from a young man who received the YFV17D yellow fever vaccine. Written as DNA, the CDR3 is TGCAGTGCTCCTTGGACTAGTACGGAGACCCAGTACTTC. Translated, it gives CSAPWTSTETQYF.